Each of the 5 T cell receptor beta chains below was sequenced from the same sample in a study of blood T cell repertoires in COVID-19. Here immunoSEQ multiplex PCR was the method, and the copy in TCRdb shows in-frame clones only, minus some. The table shows more than 200,000 clones, with about 86% occurring only once. Sequences were obtained from peripheral blood. The receptors here all came from a man aged 30 to 45 with active or convalescent COVID-19.

The rearrangement joins TRBV29-1 to TRBJ2-3; D ambiguous. Germline V gene lookup returns CDR1 SQVTM and CDR2 ANQGSEA. V lost 3 bases and J lost 0, with 10 bases in between. This CDR3 spans 14 amino acids. This CDR3 is CSVDVGSSTDTQYF. DNA of the CDR3: TGCAGCGTTGATGTTGGCTCTAGCACAGATACGCAGTATTTT.

The chain has TRBV27 and TRBJ2-3; maybe TRBD2 (7 bases). Germline V lookup: CDR1 MNHEY, CDR2 SMNVEV (reference sequence). V lost 1 base and J lost 4, with 18 bases in between. This CDR3 contains 17 residues. CDR3 loop: CASSLWNVGGPADTQYF. CDR3 in DNA: TGTGCCAGCAGTTTATGGAATGTGGGGGGGCCCGCAGATACGCAGTATTTT.

The chain has TRBV6-2 or TRBV6-3 and TRBJ1-1, with 11 bases identical to TRBD1. The CDR3 is made up of 14 amino acids. Unmatched junction bases numbered 4, after V lost 6 bases and J lost 4 bases. Germline CDR1 reads MNHEY; CDR2 reads SVGEGT. This CDR3 reads CASSPGQGGTEAFF. The CDR3 region has the DNA TGTGCCAGCAGCCCGGGACAGGGGGGCACTGAAGCTTTCTTT.

The chain joins TRBV27 to TRBJ1-5; a possible D gene is TRBD1 (5 bases). Looked up from germline, CDR1 is MNHEY and CDR2 is SMNVEV (reference sequence). V was pared by 6 bases and J by 6 bases, with 12 bases between. CDR3 length: 13 amino acids. The CDR3 sequence is CASSGRGTQPQHF. CDR3 DNA: TGTGCCAGCAGCGGAAGGGGAACTCAGCCCCAGCATTTT.

The chain links TRBV30 to TRBJ2-5; the D is unclear. Trimming took off 3 bases at V and 3 bases at J, with 5 bases between the two ends. CDR1 is GTSNPN and CDR2 is SVGIG in the germline V gene (reference sequence). This CDR3 is 11 amino acids long. CDR3 region: CAWRTKETQYF. CDR3 in DNA: TGTGCCTGGAGGACAAAAGAGACCCAGTACTTC.